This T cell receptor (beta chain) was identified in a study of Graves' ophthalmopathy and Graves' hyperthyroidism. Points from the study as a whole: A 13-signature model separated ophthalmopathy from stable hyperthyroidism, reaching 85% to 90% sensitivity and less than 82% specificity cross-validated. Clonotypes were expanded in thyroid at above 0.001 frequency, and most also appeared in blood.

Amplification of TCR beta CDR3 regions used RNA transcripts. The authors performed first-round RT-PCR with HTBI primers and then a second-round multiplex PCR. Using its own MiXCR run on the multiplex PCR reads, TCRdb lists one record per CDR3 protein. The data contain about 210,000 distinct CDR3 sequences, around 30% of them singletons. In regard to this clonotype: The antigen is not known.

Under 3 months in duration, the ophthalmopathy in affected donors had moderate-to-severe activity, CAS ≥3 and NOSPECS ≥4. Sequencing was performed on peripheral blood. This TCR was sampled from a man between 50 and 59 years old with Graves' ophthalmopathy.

DNA for the CDR3: TGTGCCAGCAGTTACACCTATCAGTACGAGCAGTACTTC. Its translation: CASSYTYQYEQYF. The chain couples TRBV28 to TRBJ2-7; D gene uncertain. Germline V gene sequence: CDR1 MDHEN, CDR2 SYDVKM. The CDR3 is 13 amino acids. The germline V and J ends were trimmed by 4 bases and 4 bases, with 11 bases remaining between them.